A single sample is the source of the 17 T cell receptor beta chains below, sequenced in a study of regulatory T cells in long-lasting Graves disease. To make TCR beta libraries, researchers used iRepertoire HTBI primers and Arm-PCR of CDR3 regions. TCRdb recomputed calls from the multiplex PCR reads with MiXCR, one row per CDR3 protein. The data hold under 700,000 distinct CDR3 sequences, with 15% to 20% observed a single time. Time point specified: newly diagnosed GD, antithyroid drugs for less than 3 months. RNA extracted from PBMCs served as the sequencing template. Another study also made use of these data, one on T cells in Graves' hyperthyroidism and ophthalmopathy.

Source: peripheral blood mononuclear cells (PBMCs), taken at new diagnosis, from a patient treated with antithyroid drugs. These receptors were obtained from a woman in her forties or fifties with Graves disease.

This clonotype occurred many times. CDR3 DNA sequence: TGTGCCAGCAGGGGGATAGATAGCAATCAGCCCCAGCATTTT. This gives the protein CASRGIDSNQPQHF. This chain uses TRBV6-1 with TRBJ1-5; D unclear. This CDR3 has 14 amino acids. The V gene's germline CDR1 is MNHNS and CDR2 SASEGT. The V end was cut by 6 bases, the J end by 0 bases, with 9 bases between.

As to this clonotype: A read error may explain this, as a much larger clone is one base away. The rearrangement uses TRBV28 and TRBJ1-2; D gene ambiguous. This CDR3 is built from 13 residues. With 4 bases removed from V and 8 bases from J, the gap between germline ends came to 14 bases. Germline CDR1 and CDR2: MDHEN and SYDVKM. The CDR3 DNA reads TGTGCCAGCAGTTCCAACCTTCGCACGGGCTACACCTTC. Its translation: CASSSNLRTGYTF.

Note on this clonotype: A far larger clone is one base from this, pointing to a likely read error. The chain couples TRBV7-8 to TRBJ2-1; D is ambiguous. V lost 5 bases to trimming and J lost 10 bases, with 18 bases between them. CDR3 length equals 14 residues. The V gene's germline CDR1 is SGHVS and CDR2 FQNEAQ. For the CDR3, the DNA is TGTGCCAGCAGCCGCACAGTTATTTCCTACGAGCAGTTCTTC. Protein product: CASSRTVISYEQFF.

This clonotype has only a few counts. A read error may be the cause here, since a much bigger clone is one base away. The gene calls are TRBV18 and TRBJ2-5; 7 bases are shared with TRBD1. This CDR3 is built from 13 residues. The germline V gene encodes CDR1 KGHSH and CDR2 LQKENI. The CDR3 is CAARQGDNNERFF. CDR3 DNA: TGTGCCGCTAGACAGGGAGACAACAATGAGCGGTTCTTC.

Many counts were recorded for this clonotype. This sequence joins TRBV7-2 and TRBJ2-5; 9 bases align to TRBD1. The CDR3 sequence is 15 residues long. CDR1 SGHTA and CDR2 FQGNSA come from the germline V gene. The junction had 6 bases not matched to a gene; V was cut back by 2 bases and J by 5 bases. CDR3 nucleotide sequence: TGTGCCAGCAGCTTATGGGGGACAGGGAGGGAGACCCAGTACTTC. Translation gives CASSLWGTGRETQYF. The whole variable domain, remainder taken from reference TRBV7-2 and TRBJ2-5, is GAGVSQSPSNKVTEKGKDVELRCDPISGHTALYWYRQSLGQGLEFLIYFQGNSAPDKSGLPSDRFSAERTGGSVSTLTIQRTQQEDSAVYLCASSLWGTGRETQYFGPGTRLLVL.

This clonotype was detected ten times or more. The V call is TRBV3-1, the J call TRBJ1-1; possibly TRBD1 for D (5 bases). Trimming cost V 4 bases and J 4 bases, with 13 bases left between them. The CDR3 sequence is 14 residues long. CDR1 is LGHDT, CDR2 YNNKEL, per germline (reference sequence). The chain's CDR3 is CASSPRGSSTEAFF. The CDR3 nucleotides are TGTGCCAGCAGCCCTAGGGGTTCCTCCACTGAAGCTTTCTTT.

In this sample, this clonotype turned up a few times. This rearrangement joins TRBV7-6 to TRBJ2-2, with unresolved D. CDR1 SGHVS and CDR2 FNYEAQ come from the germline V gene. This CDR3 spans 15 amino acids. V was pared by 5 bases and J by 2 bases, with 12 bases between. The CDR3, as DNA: TGTGCCAGCAGCCAGATGCCAGCAAACACCGGGGAGCTGTTTTTT. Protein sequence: CASSQMPANTGELFF.

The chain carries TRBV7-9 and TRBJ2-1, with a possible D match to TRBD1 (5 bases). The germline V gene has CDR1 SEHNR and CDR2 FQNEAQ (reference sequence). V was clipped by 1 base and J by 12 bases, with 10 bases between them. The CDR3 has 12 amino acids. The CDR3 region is CASSLEGKPQFF. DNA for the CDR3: TGTGCCAGCAGCTTAGAGGGGAAGCCGCAGTTCTTC.

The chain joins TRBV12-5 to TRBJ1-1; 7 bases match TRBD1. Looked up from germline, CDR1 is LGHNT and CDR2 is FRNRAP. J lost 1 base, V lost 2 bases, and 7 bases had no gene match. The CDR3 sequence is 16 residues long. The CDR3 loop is CASGLLNRGWNTEAFF. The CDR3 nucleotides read TGTGCTAGTGGTTTGTTAAACAGGGGCTGGAACACTGAAGCTTTCTTT.

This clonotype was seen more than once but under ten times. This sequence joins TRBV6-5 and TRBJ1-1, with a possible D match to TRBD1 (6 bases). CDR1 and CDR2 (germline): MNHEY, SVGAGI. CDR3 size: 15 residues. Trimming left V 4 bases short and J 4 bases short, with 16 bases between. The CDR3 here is CASSWGTRGGTEAFF. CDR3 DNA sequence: TGTGCCAGCAGTTGGGGGACCAGGGGAGGCACTGAAGCTTTCTTT.

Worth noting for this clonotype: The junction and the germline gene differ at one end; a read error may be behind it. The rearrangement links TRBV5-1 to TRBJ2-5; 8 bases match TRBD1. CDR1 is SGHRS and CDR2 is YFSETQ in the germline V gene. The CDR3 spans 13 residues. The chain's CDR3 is CASWDRSVETQYF. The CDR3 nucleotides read TGTGCCAGCTGGGACAGGTCTGTCGAGACCCAGTACTTC.

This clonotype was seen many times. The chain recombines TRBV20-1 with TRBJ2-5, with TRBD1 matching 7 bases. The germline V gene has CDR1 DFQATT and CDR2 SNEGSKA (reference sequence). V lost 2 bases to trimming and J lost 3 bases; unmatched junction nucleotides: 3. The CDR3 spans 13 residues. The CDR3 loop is CSARRTGEETQYF. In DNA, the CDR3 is TGCAGTGCTAGACGAACAGGGGAAGAGACCCAGTACTTC.

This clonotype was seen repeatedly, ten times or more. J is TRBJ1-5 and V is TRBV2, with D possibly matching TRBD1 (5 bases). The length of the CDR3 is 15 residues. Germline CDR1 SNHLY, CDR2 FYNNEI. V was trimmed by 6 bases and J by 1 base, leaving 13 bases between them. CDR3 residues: CASSLLGESNQPQHF. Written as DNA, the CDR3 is TGTGCCAGCAGCCTCCTAGGGGAGAGCAATCAGCCCCAGCATTTT.

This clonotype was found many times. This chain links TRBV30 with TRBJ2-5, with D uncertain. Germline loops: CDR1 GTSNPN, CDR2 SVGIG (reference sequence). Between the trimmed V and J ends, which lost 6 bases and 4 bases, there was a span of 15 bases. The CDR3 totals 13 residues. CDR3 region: CACPARLGETQYF. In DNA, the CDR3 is TGTGCCTGCCCAGCGCGGCTTGGAGAGACCCAGTACTTC. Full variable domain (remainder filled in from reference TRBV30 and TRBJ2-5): SQTIHQWPATLVQPVGSPLSLECTVEGTSNPNLYWYRQAAGRGLQLLFYSVGIGQISSEVPQNLSASRPQDRQFILSSKKLLLSDSGFYLCACPARLGETQYFGPGTRLLVL.

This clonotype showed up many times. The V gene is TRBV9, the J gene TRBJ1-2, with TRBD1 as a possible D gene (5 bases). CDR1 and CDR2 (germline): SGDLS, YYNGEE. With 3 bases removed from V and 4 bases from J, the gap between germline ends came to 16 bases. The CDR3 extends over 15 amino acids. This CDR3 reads CASSASGSSSYGYTF. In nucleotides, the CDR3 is TGTGCCAGCAGCGCCTCAGGGTCATCGAGCTATGGCTACACCTTC.

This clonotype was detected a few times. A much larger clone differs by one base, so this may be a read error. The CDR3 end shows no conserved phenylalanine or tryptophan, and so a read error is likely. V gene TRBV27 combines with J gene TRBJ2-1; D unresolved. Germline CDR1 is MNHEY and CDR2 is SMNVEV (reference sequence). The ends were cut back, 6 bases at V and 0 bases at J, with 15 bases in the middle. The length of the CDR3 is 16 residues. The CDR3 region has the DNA TGTGCCAGCAGACCCATCGCGTCCCTCTCCTACAATGAGCAGTTCCTC. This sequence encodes CASRPIASLSYNEQFL.

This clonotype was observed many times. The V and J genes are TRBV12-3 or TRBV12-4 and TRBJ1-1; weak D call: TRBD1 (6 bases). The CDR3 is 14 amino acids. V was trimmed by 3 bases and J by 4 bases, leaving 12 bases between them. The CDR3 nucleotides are TGTGCCAGCAGTTTTTCAGGGGCGGCCACTGAAGCTTTCTTT. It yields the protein CASSFSGAATEAFF.